This record covers a single TCR beta chain. The study ran its PCR with 60 Vbeta and 13 Jbeta primers. Assay: immunoSEQ multiplex PCR; the TCRdb copy retains only in-frame clones and omits some. The sample contains more than 100,000 clones, about four fifths of which appear only once. The source of the sample is a study of cytomegalovirus exposure and HLA in healthy donors. The V and J ends lost 1 base and 7 bases, in that order; junction bases with no gene match: 4. This CDR3 has 14 amino acids. The germline V gene encodes CDR1 SGHVS and CDR2 FQNEAQ. The sample was PBMCs. This chain links TRBV7-8 with TRBJ2-4; 7 bases fit TRBD1. The clonotype originates from a female donor in good health and CMV-seropositive. Here the CDR3 DNA reads TGTGCCAGCAGCTTAGAGGTACAGGGGAACATTCAGTACTTC. Its protein product is CASSLEVQGNIQYF.